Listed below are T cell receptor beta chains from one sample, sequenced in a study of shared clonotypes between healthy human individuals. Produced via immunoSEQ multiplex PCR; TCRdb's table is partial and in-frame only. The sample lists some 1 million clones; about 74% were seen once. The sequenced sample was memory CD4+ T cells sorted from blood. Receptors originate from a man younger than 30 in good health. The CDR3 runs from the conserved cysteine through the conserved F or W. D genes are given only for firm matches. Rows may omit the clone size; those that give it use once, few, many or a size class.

DNA: TGTGCCAGCAGTACCGGGGGGGCTACCGGGGAGCTGTTTTTT
CDR3: CASSTGGATGELFF
J: TRBJ2-2
size: NA
D: TRBD2
V: TRBV2

DNA: TGCGCCAGCAGCTTGGGGGGAAGGACACATCAAGAGACCCAGTACTTC
CDR3: CASSLGGRTHQETQYF
J: TRBJ2-5
size: NA
D: NA
V: TRBV5-1

DNA: TGTGCCAGCAGCAACCCCGCGAGGGCTAGGAACACTGAAGCTTTCTTT
CDR3: CASSNPARARNTEAFF
J: TRBJ1-1
size: NA
D: NA
V: TRBV7-2

DNA: TGCGCCAGCAGCTTGGCTAGTTCCTCTAGCACAGATACGCAGTATTTT
CDR3: CASSLASSSSTDTQYF
J: TRBJ2-3
size: NA
D: NA
V: TRBV5-1

DNA: TGTGCCAGCTTGGGACAGGGGCCGTCCACACAACAGGACGAAAAACTGTTTTTT
CDR3: CASLGQGPSTQQDEKLFF
J: TRBJ1-4
size: NA
D: TRBD1
V: TRBV28

DNA: TGTGCCAGCAGCTTGGGACGGGTGCTAGCTTCTCCCTACGAGCAGTACTTC
CDR3: CASSLGRVLASPYEQYF
J: TRBJ2-7
size: once
D: NA
V: TRBV5-6

DNA: TGCGCCAGCAGTCAAGAGGCAGGAGGGACGGATTATAGCAATCAGCCCCAGCATTTT
CDR3: CASSQEAGGTDYSNQPQHF
J: TRBJ1-5
size: NA
D: NA
V: TRBV23-1

DNA: TGTGCCAGCAGCGCCGCCTACGAGCAGTACTTC
CDR3: CASSAAYEQYF
J: TRBJ2-7
size: NA
D: NA
V: TRBV7-2

DNA: TGTGCCAGCAGTTACGAGGGAACCTATGGCTACACCTTC
CDR3: CASSYEGTYGYTF
J: TRBJ1-2
size: once
D: NA
V: TRBV6-5

DNA: TGTGCCAGCAGCTCAAACAGGGTTGGTGGAACTGAAGCTTTCTTT
CDR3: CASSSNRVGGTEAFF
J: TRBJ1-1
size: NA
D: NA
V: TRBV7-2

DNA: TGTGCCAGCAGCTCATACCGGGGGGAGGGCTACACCTTC
CDR3: CASSSYRGEGYTF
J: TRBJ1-2
size: NA
D: NA
V: TRBV7-2

DNA: TGTGCCAGCAGCTCGACCGGGACTAGCGGATCCTACGAGCAGTACTTC
CDR3: CASSSTGTSGSYEQYF
J: TRBJ2-7
size: once
D: TRBD2
V: TRBV11-2

DNA: TGTGCCAGCAGATCCGGGTCCAGCACAGATACGCAGTATTTT
CDR3: CASRSGSSTDTQYF
J: TRBJ2-3
size: NA
D: NA
V: TRBV2

DNA: TGTGCCAGCAGAGGGCTGGGGATGTCCGGGGAGCTGTTTTTT
CDR3: CASRGLGMSGELFF
J: TRBJ2-2
size: few
D: NA
V: TRBV27

DNA: TGTGCCAGCAGCTTAGTTCTCGGGCGGACCGGGGAAAAACTGTTTTTT
CDR3: CASSLVLGRTGEKLFF
J: TRBJ1-4
size: NA
D: NA
V: TRBV7-9

DNA: TGTGCCAGCAGTGCCCAGGGGGCTCTTGGCAATCAGCCCCAGCATTTT
CDR3: CASSAQGALGNQPQHF
J: TRBJ1-5
size: once
D: TRBD1
V: TRBV6-1

DNA: TGTGCCAGCAGTGACTGCAGACTAGCGGGAGACGCTTCCTACGAGCAGTACTTC
CDR3: CASSDCRLAGDASYEQYF
J: TRBJ2-7
size: NA
D: TRBD2
V: TRBV6-4

DNA: TGCGCCAGCAGCCAAGATCAAGTTTACAATGAGCAGTTCTTC
CDR3: CASSQDQVYNEQFF
J: TRBJ2-1
size: NA
D: NA
V: TRBV4-1

DNA: TGTGCCAGCGTCACACAGGGGGGGTCTGAAGCTTTCTTT
CDR3: CASVTQGGSEAFF
J: TRBJ1-1
size: few
D: TRBD1
V: TRBV25-1

DNA: TGTGCCAGCAGCCCAAGGGGGCTAGCGGGGGCCTACGAGCAGTACTTC
CDR3: CASSPRGLAGAYEQYF
J: TRBJ2-7
size: NA
D: TRBD2
V: TRBV5-6

DNA: TGCGCCAGCAGGGCTAGCGGGGGCTACGAGCAGTACTTC
CDR3: CASRASGGYEQYF
J: TRBJ2-7
size: NA
D: TRBD2
V: TRBV5-1

DNA: TGTGCCAGTAGTGGACAGCGGAACACTGAAGCTTTCTTT
CDR3: CASSGQRNTEAFF
J: TRBJ1-1
size: few
D: NA
V: TRBV19

DNA: TGTGCCAGCAGCTTCGCGGCGGGGAGCTCCTACGAGCAGTACTTC
CDR3: CASSFAAGSSYEQYF
J: TRBJ2-7
size: NA
D: NA
V: TRBV7-6

DNA: TGTGCCAGCAGTCCAGGACAGGGCTACGAGCAGTACTTC
CDR3: CASSPGQGYEQYF
J: TRBJ2-7
size: few
D: TRBD1
V: TRBV27

DNA: TGTGCCAGCACTAGTCAGGGGTACACCGGGGAGCTGTTTTTT
CDR3: CASTSQGYTGELFF
J: TRBJ2-2
size: NA
D: NA
V: TRBV6-5